A single sample gave rise to the 15 T cell receptor beta chains below, sequenced in a study of CD8+ T cells in alopecia areata. TCR sequencing used cDNA made by reverse transcription of extracted RNA. Assay used: immunoSEQ multiplex PCR; TCRdb lists only in-frame clones, some missing. The sample yields roughly 76,000 clones, roughly 28% seen once. Sample treatment: oral pan-JAK inhibitor, 5-10 mg twice daily. Material: CD8+ T cells sorted from blood, obtained at week 4, from a patient treated with tofacitinib. Receptors were obtained from a human donor with alopecia areata.

The chain carries TRBV30 and TRBJ2-7; 12 bases align to TRBD1. Germline values: CDR1 GTSNPN, CDR2 SVGIG (reference sequence). The CDR3 sequence is 16 residues long. V shed 4 bases and J 6 bases; nucleotides not matched to a gene: 13. The CDR3, as DNA: TGTGCCTGGACCTCGGGGGACAGGGGGCTAGCTGCCGAGCAGTACTTC. Translated, it gives CAWTSGDRGLAAEQYF.

This clone appeared a few times. Here the CDR3 DNA reads TGTGCCAGCAGGGACCTATCTAACTATGGCTACACCTTC. It translates to CASRDLSNYGYTF. The chain couples TRBV7-9 to TRBJ1-2; D is ambiguous. Deletions cut 6 bases from V and 0 bases from J, with 8 bases between. The CDR3 runs 13 residues. Germline CDR1 is SEHNR and CDR2 is FQNEAQ (reference sequence).

The chain recombines TRBV29-1 with TRBJ1-5, with D uncertain. Trimming took 4 bases from V and 6 from J, leaving 13 bases between them. Germline loops: CDR1 SQVTM, CDR2 ANQGSEA. The CDR3 has 13 residues. CDR3 coding DNA: TGCAGCGTTGCTTCTGGCGGCGGTCAGCCCCAGCATTTT. Amino acid sequence: CSVASGGGQPQHF. Using reference TRBV29-1 and TRBJ1-5 for the parts outside the CDR3, the full variable domain is SAVISQKPSRDICQRGTSLTIQCQVDSQVTMMFWYRQQPGQSLTLIATANQGSEATYESGFVIDKFPISRPNLTFSTLTVSNMSPEDSSIYLCSVASGGGQPQHFGDGTRLSIL.

This rearrangement joins TRBV19 to TRBJ2-7, with D unresolved. CDR3 length: 13 amino acids. V was shortened by 7 bases and J by 5 bases, with 15 bases between the two germline ends. Germline-derived CDR1 and CDR2 are LNHDA and SQIVND (reference sequence). The CDR3 coding sequence is TGTGCCAGTACCCGCCCCCTCGGCCACGAGCAGTACTTC. This encodes CASTRPLGHEQYF.

The sample holds a few counts of this clone. The chain employs TRBV7-9 and TRBJ2-1; TRBD2 agrees at 11 bases. The J segment lost 7 bases and the V segment lost 5 bases, leaving 4 bases of the junction unmatched. The CDR3 consists of 14 residues. CDR1 is SEHNR and CDR2 is FQNEAQ in the germline V gene (reference sequence). The CDR3 loop reads CASSPRLAGNEQFF. In nucleotides, the CDR3 is TGTGCCAGCAGCCCTCGACTAGCGGGGAATGAGCAGTTCTTC.

The V and J genes are TRBV28 and TRBJ2-7; the D is unclear. The germline V and J ends were trimmed by 8 bases and 6 bases, with 11 bases remaining between them. Germline assignment: CDR1 MDHEN and CDR2 SYDVKM. The CDR3 totals 11 residues. The CDR3: CASGNPGEQYF. The CDR3 bases are TGTGCCAGCGGTAACCCCGGCGAGCAGTACTTC.

The rearrangement links TRBV7-9 to TRBJ2-5; possibly TRBD2 for D (7 bases). Between the trimmed V and J ends, which lost 1 base and 5 bases, there was a span of 14 bases. CDR1 is SEHNR and CDR2 is FQNEAQ in the germline V gene (reference sequence). This CDR3 is built from 15 residues. The CDR3 region has the DNA TGTGCCAGCAGCTTAGATGCGGGGGCAGCGGAGACCCAGTACTTC. Its protein product is CASSLDAGAAETQYF.

The chain is built from TRBV9 and TRBJ2-4; maybe TRBD1 (6 bases). V lost 0 bases, J lost 10 bases, and 14 bases lay in between. Germline loops: CDR1 SGDLS, CDR2 YYNGEE. The CDR3 has 14 amino acids. CDR3: CASSVGSGGGIQYF. CDR3 DNA sequence: TGTGCCAGCAGCGTAGGCAGTGGGGGCGGTATTCAGTACTTC.

The genes are TRBV29-1 and TRBJ2-7; maybe TRBD1 (5 bases). CDR3 length equals 11 residues. Germline CDR1 SQVTM, CDR2 ANQGSEA. V lost 2 bases, J lost 5 bases, and 7 bases lay in between. The CDR3 reads CSVEKGDEQYF. CDR3 in DNA: TGCAGCGTTGAAAAAGGGGACGAGCAGTACTTC.

This clone has at least ten counts. The chain uses TRBV28 and TRBJ1-1; no definite D call. CDR1 and CDR2 from the germline V gene are MDHEN and SYDVKM. The CDR3 sequence is 13 residues long. V was pared by 1 base and J by 1 base, with 4 bases between. The CDR3 DNA reads TGTGCCAGCAGTTTATCAGCGAACACTGAAGCTTTCTTT. The encoded protein is CASSLSANTEAFF.

This clone was observed a handful of times. This rearrangement joins TRBV29-1 to TRBJ2-7; D remains ambiguous. This CDR3 comprises 12 residues. CDR1 and CDR2 from the germline V gene are SQVTM and ANQGSEA. CDR3 sequence: CSAWTSSYEQYF. For the CDR3, the DNA is TGCAGTGCCTGGACCAGCTCCTACGAGCAGTACTTC.

The chain uses TRBV4-3 and TRBJ2-7; 7 bases line up with TRBD2. This CDR3 contains 14 residues. Germline V CDR1 and CDR2: LGHNA, YSLEER. J gave up 2 bases and V 6 bases, and 7 bases lay outside the gene matches. The CDR3 reads CASSSREGPYEQYF. DNA for the CDR3: TGCGCCAGCAGTTCCAGGGAGGGCCCCTACGAGCAGTACTTC.

In this sample, this clone turned up a few times. This sequence joins TRBV29-1 and TRBJ2-1; D not resolved. Per germline, CDR1 SQVTM and CDR2 ANQGSEA. This CDR3 is 12 amino acids long. CDR3: CSAGDLYNEQFF. The CDR3, as DNA: TGCTCCGCCGGCGACTTGTACAATGAGCAGTTCTTC.

This clone was detected only a few times. The V call is TRBV19, the J call TRBJ2-2; D is unresolved. CDR3 length equals 12 residues. Per germline, CDR1 LNHDA and CDR2 SQIVND (reference sequence). Trimming left V 7 bases short and J 9 bases short, with 12 bases between. The CDR3 spells CASKISGRELFF. CDR3 in DNA: TGTGCCAGTAAAATTAGTGGTAGGGAGCTGTTTTTT.

J is TRBJ2-1 and V is TRBV13; 9 bases agree with TRBD2. CDR3 size: 14 residues. V dropped 4 bases and J dropped 8; count of bases not matched to a gene: 6. CDR1 and CDR2 from the germline V gene are PRHDT and FYEKMQ (reference sequence). Here the CDR3 DNA reads TGTGCCAGCAGCTCCGGGACTAGCATCTATGAGCAGTTCTTC. Translated: CASSSGTSIYEQFF. The full variable domain, with the rest looked up from reference TRBV13 and TRBJ2-1, is AAGVIQSPRHLIKEKRETATLKCYPIPRHDTVYWYQQGPGQDPQFLISFYEKMQSDKGSIPDRFSAQQFSDYHSELNMSSLELGDSALYFCASSSGTSIYEQFFGPGTRLTVL.